The clone carrying this TCR beta chain was observed once. What it binds is not known. This entry comes from a study of T cells after yellow fever vaccination. General study points: By day 5 rather than day 15, the secondary response had peaked, though it was weaker.

V lost 6 bases to trimming and J lost 4 bases; unmatched junction nucleotides: 10. The CDR3 covers 16 residues. Germline CDR1 LNHDA, CDR2 SQIVND (reference sequence). A process of 5'RACE template switching, which added a universal primer site and UMIs, was used to make TCR cDNA. In TCRdb, the 5' RACE reads were re-called with MiXCR into one record per CDR3 protein. The sample has about 550,000 distinct CDR3 sequences, under 25% seen once. Sample: PBMCs, taken 15 days after the yellow fever booster vaccination. The origin of this receptor is a man aged 25-40 years who received the YFV17D yellow fever vaccine. The chain recombines TRBV19 with TRBJ2-1; 9 nucleotides line up with TRBD1. The CDR3 region has the DNA TGTGCCAGTAGACGTACAGGGGGCAAAGGGTACAATGAGCAGTTCTTC. Translating it yields CASRRTGGKGYNEQFF.